This record concerns one T cell receptor (beta chain) sequence. The repertoire was sequenced with immunoSEQ multiplex PCR; TCRdb's copy has only in-frame clones and lacks some. The data show approximately 4,000 clones, around a quarter seen once. This sample is part of a study of T cells in localized non-small cell lung cancer. Germline-derived CDR1 and CDR2 are MNHGY and SAAAGT. The V end lost 7 bases, the J end lost 2 bases, and 11 bases lay between the germline ends. This CDR3 comprises 13 residues. The sample here was lung tumor tissue, taken before any cancer treatment. This TCR came from a woman between 35 and 70 years old with stage I lung adenocarcinoma. The rearrangement uses TRBV6-8 and TRBJ1-1; the D gene is possibly TRBD1 (6 bases). CDR3 loop: CASTKQGNTEAFF. The CDR3 coding sequence is TGTGCCAGCACCAAACAGGGAAACACTGAAGCTTTCTTT.